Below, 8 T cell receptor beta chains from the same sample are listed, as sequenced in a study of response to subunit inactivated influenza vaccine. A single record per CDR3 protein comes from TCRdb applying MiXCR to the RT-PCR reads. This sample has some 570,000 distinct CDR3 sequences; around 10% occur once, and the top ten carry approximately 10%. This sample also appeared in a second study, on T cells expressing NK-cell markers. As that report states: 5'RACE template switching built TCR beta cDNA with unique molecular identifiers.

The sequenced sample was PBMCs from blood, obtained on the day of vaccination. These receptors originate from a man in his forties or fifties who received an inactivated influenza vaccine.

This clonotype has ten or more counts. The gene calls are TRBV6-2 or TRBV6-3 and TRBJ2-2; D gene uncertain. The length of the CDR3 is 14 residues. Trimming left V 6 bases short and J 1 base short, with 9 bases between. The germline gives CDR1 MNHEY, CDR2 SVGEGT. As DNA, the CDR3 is TGTGCCAGCAGCTATGTACGGAACACCGGGGAGCTGTTTTTT. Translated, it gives CASSYVRNTGELFF.

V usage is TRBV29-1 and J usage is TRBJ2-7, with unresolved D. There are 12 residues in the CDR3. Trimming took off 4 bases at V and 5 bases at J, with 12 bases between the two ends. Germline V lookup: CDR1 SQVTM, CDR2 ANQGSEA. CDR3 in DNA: TGCAGCGTTGTTGGGGTAGAACACGAGCAGTACTTC. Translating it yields CSVVGVEHEQYF.

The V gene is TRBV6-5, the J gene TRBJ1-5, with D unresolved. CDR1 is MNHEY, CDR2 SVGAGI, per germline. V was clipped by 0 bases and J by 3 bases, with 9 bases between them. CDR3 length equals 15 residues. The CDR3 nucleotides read TGTGCCAGCAGTTACTCGTGGCAGATCAATCAGCCCCAGCATTTT. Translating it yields CASSYSWQINQPQHF.

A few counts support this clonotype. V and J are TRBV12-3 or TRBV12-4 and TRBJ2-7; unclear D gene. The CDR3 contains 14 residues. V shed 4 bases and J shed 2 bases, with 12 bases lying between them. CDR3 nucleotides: TGTGCCAGCAGTTCCGGGCCGCTTACCTACGAGCAGTACTTC. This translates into CASSSGPLTYEQYF.

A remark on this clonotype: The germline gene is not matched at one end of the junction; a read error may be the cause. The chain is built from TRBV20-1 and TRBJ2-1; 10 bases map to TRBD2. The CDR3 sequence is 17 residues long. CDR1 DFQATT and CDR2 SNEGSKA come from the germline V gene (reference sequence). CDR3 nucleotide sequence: TGCTGTGCTAGAGATAGGACAGGACTAGCGGTATACAATGAGCAGTTCTTC. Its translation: CCARDRTGLAVYNEQFF.

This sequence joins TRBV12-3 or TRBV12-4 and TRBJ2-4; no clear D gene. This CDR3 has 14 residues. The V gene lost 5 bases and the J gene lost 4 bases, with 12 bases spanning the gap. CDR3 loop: CASSPSVEKNIQYF. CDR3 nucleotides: TGTGCCAGCAGTCCTTCAGTTGAAAAAAACATTCAGTACTTC.

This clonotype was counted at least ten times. The CDR3 spells CASSLDRVANTGELFF. CDR3 DNA sequence: TGCGCCAGCAGCCTTGACAGGGTTGCGAACACCGGGGAGCTGTTTTTT. The chain employs TRBV5-1 and TRBJ2-2; 7 bases align to TRBD1. CDR1 and CDR2 (germline): SGHRS, YFSETQ. The CDR3 length is 16 residues. V lost 4 bases, J lost 0 bases, and 6 bases stayed unmatched. Using reference TRBV5-1 and TRBJ2-2 for the parts outside the CDR3, the full variable domain is KAGVTQTPRYLIKTRGQQVTLSCSPISGHRSVSWYQQTPGQGLQFLFEYFSETQRNKGNFPGRFSGRQFSNSRSEMNVSTLELGDSALYLCASSLDRVANTGELFFGEGSRLTVL.

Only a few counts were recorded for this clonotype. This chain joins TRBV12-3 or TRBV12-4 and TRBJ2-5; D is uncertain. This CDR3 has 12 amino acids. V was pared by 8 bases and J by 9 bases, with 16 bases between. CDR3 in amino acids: CASAALWPAQYF. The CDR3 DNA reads TGTGCCAGCGCCGCATTGTGGCCGGCCCAGTACTTC.